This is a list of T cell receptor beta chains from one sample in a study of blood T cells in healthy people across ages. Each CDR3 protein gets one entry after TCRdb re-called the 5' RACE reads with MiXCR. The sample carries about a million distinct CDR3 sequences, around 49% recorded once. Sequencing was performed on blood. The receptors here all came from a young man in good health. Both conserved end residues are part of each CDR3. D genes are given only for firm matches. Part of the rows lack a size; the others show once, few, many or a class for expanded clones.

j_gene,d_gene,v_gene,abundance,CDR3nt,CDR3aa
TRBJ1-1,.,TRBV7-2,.,TGTGCCAGCAGCTCCCCGACAGTGAACACTGAAGCTTTCTTT,CASSSPTVNTEAFF
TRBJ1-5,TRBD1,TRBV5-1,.,TGCGCCAGCAGAGCCGGGACAGGGGGCGGTCAGCCCCAGCATTTT,CASRAGTGGGQPQHF
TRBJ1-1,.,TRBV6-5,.,TGTGCCAGCAGTTACGAGTACTCCGGGGACGGCTCTGAAGCTTTCTTT,CASSYEYSGDGSEAFF
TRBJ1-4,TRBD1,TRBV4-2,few,TGTGCCAGCAGGGGGACAGTTGGGGTTTCAACTAATGAAAAACTGTTTTTT,CASRGTVGVSTNEKLFF
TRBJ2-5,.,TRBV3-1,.,TGTGCCAGCAGCCAAGGAGGCGTGCAGTACTTC,CASSQGGVQYF
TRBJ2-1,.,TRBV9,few,TGTGCCAGCACCTACCGGGCCCAGGGAAATGAGCAGTTCTTC,CASTYRAQGNEQFF
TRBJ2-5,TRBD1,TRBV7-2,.,TGTGCCAGCAGCTTACAACAGGGGCAAGAGACCCAGTACTTC,CASSLQQGQETQYF
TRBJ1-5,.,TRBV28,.,TGTGCCAGCAGCGAGCCCTCTCTCAATCAGCCCCAGCATTTT,CASSEPSLNQPQHF
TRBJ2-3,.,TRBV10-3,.,TGTGCCATCAGTGAGCGGGGTGAACATGGCACAGATACGCAGTATTTT,CAISERGEHGTDTQYF
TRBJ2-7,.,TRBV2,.,TGTGCCAGCAGTGGTGGTATAACAGGGCGTGCGGTCGAGCAGTACTTC,CASSGGITGRAVEQYF